These 14 T cell receptor beta chains were sequenced from one sample in a study of cytomegalovirus exposure and HLA in healthy donors. Data came from immunoSEQ multiplex PCR; TCRdb stores just in-frame clones and leaves some out. The sample has fewer than 200,000 clones; approximately 89% are singletons. The sequenced sample was PBMCs. Every receptor here comes from a man younger than 30 in good health and CMV-seropositive.

This clone appeared a few times. V is TRBV6-1 and J is TRBJ2-3; 10 bases are shared with TRBD2. The V segment lost 7 bases and the J segment 1 base; nucleotides outside the gene matches: 5. Germline CDR1 and CDR2: MNHNS and SASEGT. This CDR3 is 15 amino acids long. The chain's CDR3 is CASINLAGGTDTQYF. CDR3 sequence (DNA): TGTGCCAGCATTAACCTAGCGGGAGGCACAGATACGCAGTATTTT.

V is TRBV7-6 and J is TRBJ2-2; 10 nucleotides agree with TRBD2. Looked up from germline, CDR1 is SGHVS and CDR2 is FNYEAQ. The CDR3 is 17 amino acids. V lost 0 bases, J lost 4 bases, and 5 bases stayed unmatched. The CDR3 coding sequence is TGTGCCAGCAGCTTAGCTCCTAGCGGGGGAACCACCGGGGAGCTGTTTTTT. Its protein is CASSLAPSGGTTGELFF. The variable domain in full, completed from reference TRBV7-6 and TRBJ2-2, reads GAGVSQSPRYKVTKRGQDVALRCDPISGHVSLYWYRQALGQGPEFLTYFNYEAQQDKSGLPNDRFSAERPEGSISTLTIQRTEQRDSAMYRCASSLAPSGGTTGELFFGEGSRLTVL.

J is TRBJ2-1 and V is TRBV29-1; 9 bases agree with TRBD1. V dropped 1 base and J dropped 8; count of bases not matched to a gene: 12. The germline V gene has CDR1 SQVTM and CDR2 ANQGSEA. This CDR3 spans 16 amino acids. The CDR3 sequence: CSVEATGGEMIYEQFF. The CDR3 DNA is TGCAGCGTTGAAGCAACAGGGGGCGAGATGATCTATGAGCAGTTCTTC.

This chain links TRBV27 with TRBJ1-1; 7 bases align to TRBD1. CDR3 length: 13 residues. Trimming took 8 bases from V and 1 from J; bases not matched to a gene: 4. Per germline, CDR1 MNHEY and CDR2 SMNVEV (reference sequence). Here the CDR3 reads CASSDRRNTEAFF. As DNA, the CDR3 is TGTGCCAGCTCGGACAGGAGGAACACTGAAGCTTTCTTT.

The chain is built from TRBV4-1 and TRBJ2-5; D is uncertain. CDR3 length: 13 residues. V gave up 1 base and J gave up 5 bases, with 8 bases separating them. The germline gives CDR1 MGHRA, CDR2 YSYEKL. CDR3: CASSQGPWETQYF. CDR3 nucleotides: TGCGCCAGCAGCCAAGGGCCCTGGGAGACCCAGTACTTC.

This clone has just a few counts. The CDR3 loop reads CSVDGTSGSYNEQFF. As DNA, the CDR3 is TGCAGCGTTGATGGGACTAGCGGGAGCTACAATGAGCAGTTCTTC. V is TRBV29-1 and J is TRBJ2-1, with 14 nucleotides matching TRBD2. J was trimmed by 3 bases and V by 3 bases; bases with no gene match: 1. The germline V gene encodes CDR1 SQVTM and CDR2 ANQGSEA. The CDR3 consists of 15 residues.

This CDR3 reads CATKRDRGPSAYTGELFF. CDR3 bases: TGTGCCACCAAGCGGGACAGGGGGCCTAGCGCCTACACCGGGGAGCTGTTTTTT. This rearrangement joins TRBV19 to TRBJ2-2, with TRBD1 identical over 12 bases. This CDR3 contains 18 residues. Germline CDR1 LNHDA, CDR2 SQIVND (reference sequence). Losses at the gene ends were 10 bases for V and 3 bases for J; bases not matched to a gene: 15.

This clone was observed a handful of times. The CDR3 reads CASSQLGQGGYTF. The CDR3 DNA is TGCGCCAGCAGCCAACTTGGACAGGGAGGCTACACCTTC. The J gene is TRBJ1-2, the V gene TRBV4-1; 8 nucleotides match TRBD1. This CDR3 is 13 amino acids long. Germline loops: CDR1 MGHRA, CDR2 YSYEKL. The trim removed 2 bases at V and 8 bases at J, leaving 4 bases unmatched.

This sequence joins TRBV6-6 and TRBJ2-3; D is unclear. Germline loops: CDR1 MNHNY, CDR2 SVGAGI (reference sequence). CDR3 size: 14 residues. The ends were cut back, 0 bases at V and 0 bases at J, with 4 bases in the middle. As DNA, the CDR3 is TGTGCCAGCAGTTACTCTGGCAGCACAGATACGCAGTATTTT. Amino acids: CASSYSGSTDTQYF.

A remark on this clone: Other DNA sequences from this sample encode an identical CDR3 as well. The rearrangement uses TRBV11-2 and TRBJ2-7; 12 positions agree with TRBD2. This CDR3 has 15 residues. CDR1 is SGHAT, CDR2 FQNNGV, per germline. After removal of 1 base from V and 3 bases from J, the junction contained 1 base not matched to a gene. The CDR3 is CASSLGLAGVYEQYF. The CDR3 bases are TGTGCCAGCAGCTTAGGACTAGCGGGAGTCTACGAGCAGTACTTC.

The chain uses TRBV28 and TRBJ2-2; perhaps TRBD2 as D (7 bases). The V end was cut by 8 bases, the J end by 0 bases, with 13 bases between. Looked up from germline, CDR1 is MDHEN and CDR2 is SYDVKM. The CDR3 contains 15 residues. CDR3: CASLGGLANTGELFF. The CDR3 region has the DNA TGTGCCAGCCTCGGGGGGCTAGCGAACACCGGGGAGCTGTTTTTT. The full variable domain, completed using reference TRBV28 and TRBJ2-2, is DVKVTQSSRYLVKRTGEKVFLECVQDMDHENMFWYRQDPGLGLRLIYFSYDVKMKEKGDIPEGYSVSREKKERFSLILESASTNQTSMYLCASLGGLANTGELFFGEGSRLTVL.

The chain links TRBV11-2 to TRBJ2-1; 8 nucleotides match TRBD2. The germline V gene encodes CDR1 SGHAT and CDR2 FQNNGV. The CDR3 extends over 15 amino acids. Unmatched junction bases numbered 2, after V lost 2 bases and J lost 2 bases. This CDR3 reads CASSLREGPYNEQFF. In DNA, the CDR3 is TGTGCCAGCAGCTTACGGGAGGGTCCCTACAATGAGCAGTTCTTC.

The CDR3 region has the DNA TGTGCCAGCAGCTTAACCTTCTGGCGGGAGGGTTCCTACAATGAGCAGTTCTTC. Protein product: CASSLTFWREGSYNEQFF. The chain joins TRBV7-3 to TRBJ2-1, with 9 positions matching TRBD2. The CDR3 is 18 amino acids. The germline gives CDR1 SGHTA, CDR2 FQGTGA. V dropped 0 bases and J dropped 1; count of bases not matched to a gene: 7. Looking up the rest from reference TRBV7-3 and TRBJ2-1 gives the full variable domain: GAGVSQTPSNKVTEKGKYVELRCDPISGHTALYWYRQSLGQGPEFLIYFQGTGAADDSGLPNDRFFAVRPEGSVSTLKIQRTERGDSAVYLCASSLTFWREGSYNEQFFGPGTRLTVL.

The J gene is TRBJ1-5, the V gene TRBV28; unclear D gene. Germline CDR1 is MDHEN and CDR2 is SYDVKM. The length of the CDR3 is 14 residues. V was pared by 0 bases and J by 5 bases, with 8 bases between. The CDR3 DNA follows: TGTGCCAGCAGTTTATGGGGCAGAGATCAGCCCCAGCATTTT. Amino acids: CASSLWGRDQPQHF.